This passage covers 26 T cell receptor beta chains from one sample sequenced in a study of T cell repertoires in cytomegalovirus infection. TCRdb re-called the reads through MiXCR, storing one row per CDR3 protein. The table lists almost 550,000 distinct CDR3 sequences, approximately 17% of them singletons, with 24% in the top ten. The specimen sequenced was CD8+ T cells from PBMCs. These receptor sequences come from a human donor in good health (CMV status not recorded). Some clones in this sample may be carry-over from other donors' samples.

The rearrangement uses TRBV20-1 and TRBJ2-2, with unresolved D. This CDR3 has 14 amino acids. Germline CDR1 is DFQATT and CDR2 is SNEGSKA (reference sequence). Trimming stripped 3 bases from V and 10 bases from J, with 18 bases between. The CDR3, as DNA: TGCAGTGCTAGGCCTGGTCTTACACGCGCGGAGCTGTTTTTT. The encoded protein is CSARPGLTRAELFF.

This clonotype was seen many times. V and J are TRBV6-2 or TRBV6-3 and TRBJ2-5; 10 bases match TRBD2. V lost 6 bases, J lost 4 bases, and 11 bases stayed unmatched. Germline V gene sequence: CDR1 MNHEY, CDR2 SVGEGT. CDR3 size: 16 residues. The CDR3 sequence: CASSSILAGGGETQYF. The CDR3 DNA is TGTGCCAGCAGCTCCATCTTAGCGGGAGGCGGAGAGACCCAGTACTTC.

Regarding this clonotype: This may come from a read error, since a much larger clone is one base off. Because it lacks the conserved phenylalanine or tryptophan at the end, this CDR3 is likely a read error. The chain links TRBV7-3 to TRBJ2-7; 8 bases fit TRBD2. Trimming at V came to 5 bases and at J to 1 base, leaving 4 bases not matched to a gene. Germline V gene lookup returns CDR1 SGHTA and CDR2 FQGTGA. The CDR3 extends over 14 amino acids. CDR3 sequence: CASSLSGASYEQYL. CDR3 coding DNA: TGTGCCAGCAGCCTTAGCGGGGCTTCCTACGAGCAGTACTTA.

This clonotype was counted many times. The rearrangement links TRBV11-1 to TRBJ1-5, with D unclear. Germline values: CDR1 SGHAT, CDR2 FQDESV (reference sequence). The CDR3 runs 13 residues. Trimming pared 1 base from V and 3 bases from J, leaving 4 bases between. The CDR3 nucleotides are TGTGCCAGCAGCTTAGGATTCAATCAGCCCCAGCATTTT. Translating gives CASSLGFNQPQHF. The variable domain in full, with the rest retrieved from reference TRBV11-1 and TRBJ1-5, is EAEVAQSPRYKITEKSQAVAFWCDPISGHATLYWYRQILGQGPELLVQFQDESVVDDSQLPKDRFSAERLKGVDSTLKIQPAELGDSAMYLCASSLGFNQPQHFGDGTRLSIL.

This clonotype showed up just a few times. In nucleotides, the CDR3 is TGTGCCAGCAGTGAATGGCAGGGGCGTGAGCAGTACTTC. Amino acids: CASSEWQGREQYF. The rearrangement uses TRBV2 and TRBJ2-7; TRBD1 might be the D (6 bases). The length of the CDR3 is 13 residues. Trimming left V 2 bases short and J 7 bases short, with 12 bases between. Germline lookup yields CDR1 SNHLY and CDR2 FYNNEI.

The chain uses TRBV28 and TRBJ2-3; 12 bases are shared with TRBD2. Trimming cost V 6 bases and J 5 bases; bases outside gene matches: 12. Germline V gene sequence: CDR1 MDHEN, CDR2 SYDVKM. The CDR3 length is 17 residues. The CDR3 spells CASSPPPTSGRGDTQYF. The CDR3 nucleotides are TGTGCCAGCAGCCCACCTCCGACTAGCGGGAGAGGAGATACGCAGTATTTT.

There are a few counts of this clonotype. The gene calls are TRBV7-9 and TRBJ2-2, with TRBD2 matching over 9 bases. V lost 2 bases, J lost 6 bases, and 10 bases stayed unmatched. This CDR3 has 17 residues. Germline V CDR1 and CDR2: SEHNR, FQNEAQ (reference sequence). For the CDR3, the DNA is TGTGCCAGCAGCTTAACTCCGGGACTAGCAGTCCCCGGGGAGCTGTTTTTT. Its translation: CASSLTPGLAVPGELFF.

Only a few counts were recorded for this clonotype. This rearrangement joins TRBV24-1 to TRBJ2-5, with a tentative D call TRBD1 (6 bases). CDR1 KGHDR and CDR2 SFDVKD come from the germline V gene. The CDR3 is 14 amino acids. V was cut by 6 bases and J by 5 bases, with 15 bases left in between. The CDR3 spells CATSTGFRQETQYF. The CDR3 coding sequence is TGTGCCACCAGTACAGGGTTTCGGCAGGAGACCCAGTACTTC.

This clonotype was counted ten times or more. The chain has TRBV2 and TRBJ2-1; 9 bases fit TRBD2. With V trimmed by 10 bases and J by 7 bases, 11 bases remained unmatched. Germline V lookup: CDR1 SNHLY, CDR2 FYNNEI. This CDR3 has 14 residues. The CDR3 nucleotides read TGTGCCACCAGAGGCGGGAGGGCCCCTAATGAGCAGTTCTTC. Its translation is CATRGGRAPNEQFF. The full variable domain, its missing parts supplied by reference TRBV2 and TRBJ2-1, is EPEVTQTPSHQVTQMGQEVILRCVPISNHLYFYWYRQILGQKVEFLVSFYNNEISEKSEIFDDQFSVERPDGSNFTLKIRSTKLEDSAMYFCATRGGRAPNEQFFGPGTRLTVL.

This clonotype was seen repeatedly, ten times or more. V and J are TRBV27 and TRBJ2-5, with 8 bases aligning to TRBD1. The trim removed 7 bases at V and 4 bases at J, leaving 8 bases unmatched. CDR3 length equals 14 residues. Germline V gives CDR1 MNHEY, CDR2 SMNVEV (reference sequence). The CDR3 nucleotides read TGTGCCAGCATCGGACAGGGAGACTTAGAGACCCAGTACTTC. Protein sequence: CASIGQGDLETQYF.

About this clonotype: Given a much more abundant clone one base away, this may be a read error. Because the CDR3 is missing its conserved closing phenylalanine or tryptophan, this is likely a read error. This rearrangement joins TRBV7-9 to TRBJ1-1; 7 bases match TRBD1. V dropped 5 bases and J dropped 5; count of bases not matched to a gene: 8. Germline values: CDR1 SEHNR, CDR2 FQNEAQ (reference sequence). This CDR3 is 14 amino acids long. In nucleotides, the CDR3 is TGTGCCAGCAGCCTAACAGGGGCCGGGACTGAAGCTTTCGTT. Its translation: CASSLTGAGTEAFV.

A word on this clonotype: A much larger clone sits a single nucleotide away, making a read error possible. This rearrangement joins TRBV2 to TRBJ1-1; tentatively, D is TRBD1 (5 bases). Trimming stripped 11 bases from V and 1 base from J, with 11 bases between. CDR3 length equals 12 residues. CDR1 is SNHLY and CDR2 is FYNNEI in the germline V gene. The CDR3 loop reads CAGGPQNTEAFF. CDR3 DNA: TGTGCCGGGGGACCGCAGAACACTGAAGCTTTCTTT.

This clonotype was seen at least ten times. The chain links TRBV6-4 to TRBJ2-2; D gene unclear. Germline CDR1 reads MRHNA; CDR2 reads SNTAGT. The CDR3 length is 13 residues. Deletions cut 2 bases from V and 3 bases from J, with 4 bases between. The CDR3 bases are TGTGCCAGCAGTGACAGGGACACCGGGGAGCTGTTTTTT. Its translation: CASSDRDTGELFF.

The chain recombines TRBV9 with TRBJ2-3; TRBD1 matches at 10 bases. The CDR3 contains 16 residues. The germline CDR1 and CDR2 sequences are SGDLS and YYNGEE. J was trimmed by 3 bases and V by 4 bases; bases with no gene match: 8. CDR3 bases: TGTGCCAGCAGCCCCCGGACAGGGGGATTAACAGATACGCAGTATTTT. Translating gives CASSPRTGGLTDTQYF.

Many counts were recorded for this clonotype. The V call is TRBV28, the J call TRBJ2-1; TRBD2 agrees at 8 bases. The CDR3 has 16 residues. Trimming at V came to 1 base and at J to 0 bases, leaving 2 bases not matched to a gene. CDR1 and CDR2 from the germline V gene are MDHEN and SYDVKM. The CDR3 DNA reads TGTGCCAGCAGTTTATTTACTAGCGGCTCCTACAATGAGCAGTTCTTC. This gives the protein CASSLFTSGSYNEQFF.

This clonotype came up many times. V usage is TRBV7-9 and J usage is TRBJ1-1; D not certain. The germline V gene encodes CDR1 SEHNR and CDR2 FQNEAQ (reference sequence). The CDR3 covers 12 residues. Trimming removed 1 base at V and 7 bases at J, with 7 bases between. The CDR3 region is CASSLGFNEAFF. The CDR3 DNA reads TGTGCCAGCAGCTTAGGTTTCAATGAAGCTTTCTTT.

The rearrangement joins TRBV9 to TRBJ1-2; D is perhaps TRBD1 (6 bases). The CDR3 loop spans 10 amino acids. Germline V CDR1 and CDR2: SGDLS, YYNGEE. Trimming shortened V by 3 bases and J by 10 bases, and 7 bases separated the two germline ends. The DNA of the CDR3 is TGTGCCAGCAGCGGGGGGGCCTACACCTTC. Its protein is CASSGGAYTF.

At least ten counts were recorded for this clonotype. V usage is TRBV7-9 and J usage is TRBJ1-3; D is possibly TRBD1 (5 bases). The CDR3 runs to 19 residues. CDR1 SEHNR and CDR2 FQNEAQ come from the germline V gene (reference sequence). The V gene lost 5 bases and the J gene lost 0 bases, with 23 bases spanning the gap. The CDR3 spells CASSAPGTAARFSGNTIYF. The CDR3 DNA reads TGTGCCAGCAGCGCCCCCGGGACTGCCGCTCGATTCTCTGGAAACACCATATATTTT.

The gene calls are TRBV19 and TRBJ2-2; D may be TRBD2 (6 bases). This CDR3 region has 16 residues. Trimming pared 3 bases from V and 6 bases from J, leaving 17 bases between. The germline CDR1 and CDR2 sequences are LNHDA and SQIVND (reference sequence). Here the CDR3 DNA reads TGTGCCAGTAGTATTTTTGGCAGGGAGGTTCCCGGGGAGCTGTTTTTT. Residues: CASSIFGREVPGELFF.

This clonotype was recorded at least ten times. CDR3 protein: CASSDSTGAPDTQYF. The CDR3 nucleotides are TGTGCCAGCAGTGATAGTACAGGGGCGCCAGATACGCAGTATTTT. This chain connects TRBV2 to TRBJ2-3; 7 bases match TRBD1. This CDR3 comprises 15 residues. Germline trimming cut 3 bases from V and 4 bases from J; bases unmatched to any gene: 7. In germline, CDR1 is SNHLY, CDR2 FYNNEI.

The chain is built from TRBV4-2 and TRBJ2-3; D gene ambiguous. Trimming removed 2 bases at V and 0 bases at J, with 9 bases between. The CDR3 length is 15 residues. Per the germline V gene, CDR1 is LGHNA and CDR2 is YNFKEQ. CDR3: CASSQKTLSTDTQYF. CDR3 DNA: TGTGCCAGCAGCCAAAAGACTCTTAGCACAGATACGCAGTATTTT.

This clonotype has a count of ten or more. The chain joins TRBV27 to TRBJ2-7, with 8 bases that match TRBD1. This CDR3 spans 14 amino acids. Germline V gives CDR1 MNHEY, CDR2 SMNVEV (reference sequence). Losses at the gene ends were 6 bases for V and 1 base for J; bases not matched to a gene: 5. The CDR3 coding sequence is TGTGCCAGCAGCTATACAGGGGGGTCCTACGAGCAGTACTTC. Its translation: CASSYTGGSYEQYF.

This clonotype showed up just a few times. CDR3 in amino acids: CASSTNREAFF. As DNA, the CDR3 is TGTGCCAGTAGTACCAACAGGGAAGCTTTCTTT. This chain connects TRBV19 to TRBJ1-1, with D maybe TRBD1 (5 bases). Germline CDR1 is LNHDA and CDR2 is SQIVND (reference sequence). This CDR3 comprises 11 residues. The V end lost 4 bases, the J end lost 8 bases, and 8 bases lay between the germline ends.

The rearrangement links TRBV18 to TRBJ2-7; D is unresolved. The V end lost 2 bases, the J end lost 1 base, and 18 bases lay between the germline ends. The CDR3 length is 17 residues. Per germline, CDR1 KGHSH and CDR2 LQKENI. The CDR3 region is CASSPRLTKRSSYEQYF. The CDR3 bases are TGTGCCAGCTCACCAAGGTTAACAAAGCGTTCTTCCTACGAGCAGTACTTC.

This clonotype was detected ten times or more. The J gene is TRBJ2-1, the V gene TRBV28; 11 bases align to TRBD2. The CDR3 loop spans 17 amino acids. J lost 7 bases, V lost 7 bases, and 15 bases had no gene match. Germline loops: CDR1 MDHEN, CDR2 SYDVKM. The CDR3 protein is CASNPLVIAGGGNEQFF. CDR3 coding DNA: TGTGCCAGCAATCCGCTGGTAATAGCGGGAGGGGGAAATGAGCAGTTCTTC.

At least ten counts were recorded for this clonotype. This chain links TRBV6-1 with TRBJ2-3; 8 nucleotides align to TRBD2. This CDR3 has 16 residues. Trimming cost V 6 bases and J 4 bases; bases outside gene matches: 12. Per germline, CDR1 MNHNS and CDR2 SASEGT. Here the CDR3 DNA reads TGTGCCAGCAGCCCTGATCTAGCGCGGGGGGCAGATACGCAGTATTTT. Encoded protein: CASSPDLARGADTQYF.